This TCR beta chain was observed in a study of response to subunit inactivated influenza vaccine. Points from the study as a whole: Seasonal influenza vaccination, on each occasion, was suggested by the authors to recruit few new T cells.

A single record per CDR3 protein comes from TCRdb applying MiXCR to the RT-PCR reads. Of approximately 680,000 distinct CDR3 sequences in the sample, roughly 14% were seen once. In the case of this clonotype: The antigen is undetermined.

This specimen consisted of PBMCs from blood, obtained roughly 13 days after vaccination. This clonotype was obtained from a man aged 45-65 years who received an inactivated influenza vaccine.

CDR3 protein: CASSSRIAGGETQYF. CDR3 DNA: TGTGCCAGCAGCTCCCGGATAGCGGGAGGCGAGACCCAGTACTTC. This rearrangement joins TRBV7-2 to TRBJ2-5; 10 bases line up with TRBD2. The junction had 7 bases not matched to a gene; V was cut back by 4 bases and J by 5 bases. Germline V lookup: CDR1 SGHTA, CDR2 FQGNSA. This CDR3 comprises 15 residues.